The T cell receptor beta chain under discussion was sequenced for a study of beta chain features in type 1 diabetes. The study's findings and limits: A pattern of fewer insertions and more deletions at VDJ junctions was seen in type 1 diabetes patients. There was a moderate but significant shortening of TCRB CDR3s in all four CD4+ subsets of Type 1 diabetes patients.

Expressed TCRB transcripts were sequenced because the entire RNA isolate underwent reverse transcription. It was found that naive, central memory and regulatory T cell samples averaged about 4 million reads. Libraries were prepared by immunoSEQ multiplex PCR; TCRdb keeps only in-frame clonotypes and omits some of them. There are 280,000 or so clones in the sample; over 12% occur only once, and about 0.014% lies in the top ten. With regard to this clone: What it recognizes is unknown.

Sorting that relied on CD45RO/CCR7/CD25/CD127/CD95/CD27 yielded CD4+ naive, central memory, regulatory and stem cell-like memory cells. Looked up from germline, CDR1 is SGHAT and CDR2 is FQNNGV. Trimming shortened V by 5 bases and J by 4 bases, and 15 bases separated the two germline ends. CDR3 size: 15 residues. Material: naive CD4+ T cells from blood. The rearrangement links TRBV11-2 to TRBJ2-1, with D possibly being TRBD2 (5 bases). This sequence was found in a man between 18 and 35 years old with type 1 diabetes. CDR3 in DNA: TGTGCCAGCAGCGTTACGAGCGGATCGTACAATGAGCAGTTCTTC. Translating gives CASSVTSGSYNEQFF.